This T cell receptor (beta chain) was identified during a study of Graves' ophthalmopathy and Graves' hyperthyroidism. Findings and caveats of the study: Researchers report that a 13-signature model separated ophthalmopathy from stable hyperthyroidism, posting around 90% sensitivity and about 82% specificity.

Amplification of TCR beta CDR3 regions used RNA transcripts. Second-round multiplex PCR followed a first-round RT-PCR using HTBI primers. One entry per CDR3 protein, called by TCRdb with MiXCR from the multiplex PCR reads. The table records 650,000 to 900,000 distinct CDR3 sequences, 35% to 50% of them present only once. The CDR3 loop spans 15 amino acids. V lost 4 bases and J lost 4, with 17 bases in between. Per germline, CDR1 SGHDN and CDR2 FVKESK. As concerns this clonotype: The antigen is unknown.

The receptor comes from an adult man with Graves' ophthalmopathy. The sample consisted of peripheral blood. This chain joins TRBV14 and TRBJ2-7, with a possible D match to TRBD1 (5 bases). For the CDR3, the DNA is TGTGCCAGCAGCCCGACGACAGCGTCAAATTACGAGCAGTACTTC. Its protein product is CASSPTTASNYEQYF.